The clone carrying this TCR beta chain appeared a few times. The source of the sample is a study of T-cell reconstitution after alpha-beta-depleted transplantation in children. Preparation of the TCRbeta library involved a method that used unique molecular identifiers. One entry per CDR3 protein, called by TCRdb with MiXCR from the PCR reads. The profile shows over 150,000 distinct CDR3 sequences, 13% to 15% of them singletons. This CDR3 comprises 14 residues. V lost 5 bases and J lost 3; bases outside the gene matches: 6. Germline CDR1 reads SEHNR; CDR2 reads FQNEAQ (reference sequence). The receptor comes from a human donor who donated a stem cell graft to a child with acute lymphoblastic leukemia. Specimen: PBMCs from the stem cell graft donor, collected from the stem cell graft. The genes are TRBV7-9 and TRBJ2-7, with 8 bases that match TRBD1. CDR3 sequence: CASSRGQGIYEQYF. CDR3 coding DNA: TGTGCCAGCAGCCGTGGACAGGGAATCTACGAGCAGTACTTC.